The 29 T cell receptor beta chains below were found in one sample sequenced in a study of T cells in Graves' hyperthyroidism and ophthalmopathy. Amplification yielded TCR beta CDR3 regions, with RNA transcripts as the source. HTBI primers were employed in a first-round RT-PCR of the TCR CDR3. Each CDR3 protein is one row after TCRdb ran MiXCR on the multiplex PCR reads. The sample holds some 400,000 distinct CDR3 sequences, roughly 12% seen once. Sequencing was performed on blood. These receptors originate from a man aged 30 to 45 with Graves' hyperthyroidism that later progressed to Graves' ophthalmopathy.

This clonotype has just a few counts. The CDR3 here is CSAQRGGGDGYTF. The CDR3 DNA is TGCAGTGCCCAAAGGGGAGGGGGCGATGGCTACACCTTC. This rearrangement joins TRBV20-1 to TRBJ1-2, with TRBD1 identical over 7 bases. Losses at the gene ends were 6 bases for V and 6 bases for J; bases not matched to a gene: 10. The CDR3 consists of 13 residues. Germline CDR1 DFQATT, CDR2 SNEGSKA (reference sequence).

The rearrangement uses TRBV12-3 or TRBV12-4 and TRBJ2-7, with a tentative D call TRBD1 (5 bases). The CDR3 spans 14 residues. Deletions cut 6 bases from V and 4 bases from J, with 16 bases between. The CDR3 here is CASRARARDYEQYF. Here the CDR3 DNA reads TGTGCCAGCAGGGCCCGGGCCAGGGATTACGAGCAGTACTTC.

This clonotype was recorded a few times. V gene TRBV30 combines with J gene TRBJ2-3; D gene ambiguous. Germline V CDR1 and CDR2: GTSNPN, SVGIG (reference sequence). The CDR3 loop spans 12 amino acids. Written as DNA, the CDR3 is TGTGCGCTGGCCCATAGCACAGATACGCAGTATTTT. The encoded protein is CALAHSTDTQYF.

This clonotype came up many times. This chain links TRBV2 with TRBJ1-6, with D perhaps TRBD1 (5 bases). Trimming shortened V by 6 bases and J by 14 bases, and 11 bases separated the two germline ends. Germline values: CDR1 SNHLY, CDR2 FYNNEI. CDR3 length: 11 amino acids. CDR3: CASSEGPALHF. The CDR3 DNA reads TGTGCCAGCAGCGAGGGACCGGCCCTCCACTTT.

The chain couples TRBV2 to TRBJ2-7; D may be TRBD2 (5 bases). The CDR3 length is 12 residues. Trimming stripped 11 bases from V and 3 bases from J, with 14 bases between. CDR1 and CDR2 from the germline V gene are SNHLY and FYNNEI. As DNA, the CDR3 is TGTGCCTACCAAGAGGACTTCTACGAGCAGTACTTC. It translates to CAYQEDFYEQYF.

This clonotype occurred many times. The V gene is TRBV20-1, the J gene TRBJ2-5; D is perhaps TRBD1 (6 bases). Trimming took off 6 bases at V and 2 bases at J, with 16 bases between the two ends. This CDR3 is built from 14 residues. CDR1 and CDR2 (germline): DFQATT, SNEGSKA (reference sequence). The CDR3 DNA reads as TGCAGTGCAGCACCCTACAGGGAACAAGAGACCCAGTACTTC. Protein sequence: CSAAPYREQETQYF.

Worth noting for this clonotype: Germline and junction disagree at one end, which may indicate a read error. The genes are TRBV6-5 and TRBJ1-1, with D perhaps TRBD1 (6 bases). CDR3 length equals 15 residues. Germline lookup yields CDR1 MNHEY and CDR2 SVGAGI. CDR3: CASGYARGPSTEAFF. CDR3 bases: TGTGCCAGCGGTTATGCCCGGGGGCCGAGTACTGAAGCTTTCTTT.

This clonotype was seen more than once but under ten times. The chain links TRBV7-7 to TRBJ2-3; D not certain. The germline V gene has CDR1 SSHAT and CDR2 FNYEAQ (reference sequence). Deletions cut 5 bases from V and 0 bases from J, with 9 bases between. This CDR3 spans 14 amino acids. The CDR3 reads CASSVTPSTDTQYF. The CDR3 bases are TGTGCCAGCAGCGTGACACCAAGCACAGATACGCAGTATTTT.

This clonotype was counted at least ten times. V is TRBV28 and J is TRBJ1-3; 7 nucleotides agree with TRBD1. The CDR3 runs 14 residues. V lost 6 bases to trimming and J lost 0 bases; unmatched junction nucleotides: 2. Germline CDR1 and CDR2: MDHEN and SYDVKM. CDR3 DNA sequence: TGTGCCAGCAGGGGGACAGTCTCTGGAAACACCATATATTTT. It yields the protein CASRGTVSGNTIYF.

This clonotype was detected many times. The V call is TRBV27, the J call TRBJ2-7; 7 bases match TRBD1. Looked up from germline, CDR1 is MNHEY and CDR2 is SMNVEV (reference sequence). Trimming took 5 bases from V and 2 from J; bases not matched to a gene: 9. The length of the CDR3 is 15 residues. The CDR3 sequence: CASSPVDRVTYEQYF. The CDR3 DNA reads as TGTGCCAGCAGTCCCGTAGACAGGGTAACCTACGAGCAGTACTTC.

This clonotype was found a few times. The CDR3 nucleotides read TGTGCCAGCAGTTCATGGAAGGAGGGTGGCACCGGGGAGCTGTTTTTT. This encodes CASSSWKEGGTGELFF. The chain employs TRBV12-3 or TRBV12-4 and TRBJ2-2, with D tentatively TRBD2 (6 bases). V dropped 4 bases and J dropped 4 bases, with 16 bases sitting between them. The CDR3 length is 16 residues.

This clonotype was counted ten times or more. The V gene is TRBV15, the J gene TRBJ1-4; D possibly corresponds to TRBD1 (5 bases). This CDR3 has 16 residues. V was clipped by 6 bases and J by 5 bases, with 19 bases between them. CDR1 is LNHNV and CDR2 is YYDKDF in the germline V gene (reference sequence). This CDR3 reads CATRGVGEGPNEKLFF. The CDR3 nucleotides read TGTGCCACCAGAGGGGTCGGGGAGGGCCCAAATGAAAAACTGTTTTTT.

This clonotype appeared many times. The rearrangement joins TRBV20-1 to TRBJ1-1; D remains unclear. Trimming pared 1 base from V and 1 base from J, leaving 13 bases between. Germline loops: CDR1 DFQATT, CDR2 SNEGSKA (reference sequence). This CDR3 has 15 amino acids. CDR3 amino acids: CSARASGRRNTEAFF. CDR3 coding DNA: TGCAGTGCTAGAGCGTCAGGACGGAGGAACACTGAAGCTTTCTTT.

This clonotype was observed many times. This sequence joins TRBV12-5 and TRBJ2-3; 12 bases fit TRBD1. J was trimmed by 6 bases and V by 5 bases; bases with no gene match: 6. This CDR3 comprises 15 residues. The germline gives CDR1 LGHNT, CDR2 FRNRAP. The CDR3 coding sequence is TGTGCTAGTGGTCTAGGGACAGGGGGCAGGGATACGCAGTATTTT. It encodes CASGLGTGGRDTQYF. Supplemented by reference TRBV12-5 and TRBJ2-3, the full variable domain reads DARVTQTPRHKVTEMGQEVTMRCQPILGHNTVFWYRQTMMQGLELLAYFRNRAPLDDSGMPKDRFSAEMPDATLATLKIQPSEPRDSAVYFCASGLGTGGRDTQYFGPGTRLTVL.

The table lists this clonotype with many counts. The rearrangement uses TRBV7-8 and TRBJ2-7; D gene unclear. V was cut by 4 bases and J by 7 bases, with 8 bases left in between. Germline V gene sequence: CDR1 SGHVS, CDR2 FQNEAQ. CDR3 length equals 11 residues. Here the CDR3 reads CASSSRLEQYF. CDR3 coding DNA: TGTGCCAGCAGCTCTAGACTGGAGCAGTACTTC.

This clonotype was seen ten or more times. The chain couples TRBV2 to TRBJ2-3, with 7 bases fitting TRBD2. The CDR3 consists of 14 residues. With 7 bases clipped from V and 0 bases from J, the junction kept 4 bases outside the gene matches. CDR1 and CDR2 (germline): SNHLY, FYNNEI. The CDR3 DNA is TGTGCCAGCACCGGGACTATGAGCACAGATACGCAGTATTTT. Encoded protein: CASTGTMSTDTQYF.

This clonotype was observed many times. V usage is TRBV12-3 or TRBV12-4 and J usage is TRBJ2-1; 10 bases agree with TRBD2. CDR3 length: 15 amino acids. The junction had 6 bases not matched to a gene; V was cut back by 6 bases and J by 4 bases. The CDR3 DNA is TGTGCCAGCAGCGGGACTAGCGAGCGGTACAATGAGCAGTTCTTC. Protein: CASSGTSERYNEQFF.

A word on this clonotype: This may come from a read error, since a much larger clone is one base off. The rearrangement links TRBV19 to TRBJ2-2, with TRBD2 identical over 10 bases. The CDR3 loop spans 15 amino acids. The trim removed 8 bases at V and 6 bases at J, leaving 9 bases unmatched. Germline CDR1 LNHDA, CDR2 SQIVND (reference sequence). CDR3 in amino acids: CASSSSGGIAGELFF. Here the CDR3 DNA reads TGTGCCAGTTCTTCTAGCGGGGGCATTGCCGGGGAGCTGTTTTTT.

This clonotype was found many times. The CDR3 DNA reads TGTGCCAGCTCACCACCGTCAGGGAAGGAGACCCAGTACTTC. Protein product: CASSPPSGKETQYF. The chain uses TRBV18 and TRBJ2-5, with D possibly TRBD1 on 5 matching bases. Germline lookup yields CDR1 KGHSH and CDR2 LQKENI. Trimming took 0 bases from V and 5 from J, leaving 10 bases between them. The CDR3 is made up of 14 amino acids.

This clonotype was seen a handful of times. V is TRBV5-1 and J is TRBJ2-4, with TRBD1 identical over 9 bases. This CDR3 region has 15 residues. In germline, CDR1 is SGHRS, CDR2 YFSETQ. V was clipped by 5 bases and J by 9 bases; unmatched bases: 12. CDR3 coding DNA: TGCGCCAGCAGAAGAACCGGGACAGGGATGGGCATTCAGTACTTC. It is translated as CASRRTGTGMGIQYF. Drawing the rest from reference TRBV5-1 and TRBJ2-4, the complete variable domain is KAGVTQTPRYLIKTRGQQVTLSCSPISGHRSVSWYQQTPGQGLQFLFEYFSETQRNKGNFPGRFSGRQFSNSRSEMNVSTLELGDSALYLCASRRTGTGMGIQYFGAGTRLSVL.

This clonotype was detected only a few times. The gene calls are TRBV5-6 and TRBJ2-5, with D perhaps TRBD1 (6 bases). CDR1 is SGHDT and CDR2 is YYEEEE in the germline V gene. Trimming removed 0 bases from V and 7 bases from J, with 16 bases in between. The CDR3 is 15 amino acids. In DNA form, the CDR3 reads TGTGCCAGCAGCTTGGGGGCCAGGGGTGTCGGGACCCAGTACTTC. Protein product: CASSLGARGVGTQYF.

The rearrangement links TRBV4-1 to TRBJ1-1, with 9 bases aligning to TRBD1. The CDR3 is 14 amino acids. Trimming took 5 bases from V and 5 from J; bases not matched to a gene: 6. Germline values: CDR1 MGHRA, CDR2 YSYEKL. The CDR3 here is CASSARTGVTEAFF. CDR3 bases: TGCGCCAGCAGCGCCCGGACAGGGGTGACTGAAGCTTTCTTT.

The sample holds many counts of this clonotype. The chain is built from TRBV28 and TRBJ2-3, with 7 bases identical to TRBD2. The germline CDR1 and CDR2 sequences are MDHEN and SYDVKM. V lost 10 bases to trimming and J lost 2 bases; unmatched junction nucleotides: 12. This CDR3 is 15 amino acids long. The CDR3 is CATSGGTQITDTQYF. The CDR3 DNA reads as TGTGCCACTTCGGGGGGAACACAAATCACAGATACGCAGTATTTT.

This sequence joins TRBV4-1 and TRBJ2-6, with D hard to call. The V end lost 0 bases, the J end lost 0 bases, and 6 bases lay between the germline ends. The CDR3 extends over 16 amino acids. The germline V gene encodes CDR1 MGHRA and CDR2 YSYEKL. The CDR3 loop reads CASSQDQVSGANVLTF. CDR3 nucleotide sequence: TGCGCCAGCAGCCAAGATCAAGTCTCTGGGGCCAACGTCCTGACTTTC.

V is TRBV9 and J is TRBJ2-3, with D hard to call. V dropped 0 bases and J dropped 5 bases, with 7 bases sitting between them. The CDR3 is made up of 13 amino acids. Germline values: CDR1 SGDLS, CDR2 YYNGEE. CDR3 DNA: TGTGCCAGCAGCGTAGTGTTAGGAGATACGCAGTATTTT. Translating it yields CASSVVLGDTQYF.

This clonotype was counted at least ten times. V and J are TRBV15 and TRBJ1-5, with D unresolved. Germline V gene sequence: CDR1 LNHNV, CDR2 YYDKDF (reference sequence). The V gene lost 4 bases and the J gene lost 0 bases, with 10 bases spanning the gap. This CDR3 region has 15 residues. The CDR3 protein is CATSIDINSNQPQHF. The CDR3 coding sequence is TGTGCCACCAGCATCGACATAAATAGCAATCAGCCCCAGCATTTT. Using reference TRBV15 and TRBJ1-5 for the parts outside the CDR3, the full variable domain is DAMVIQNPRYQVTQFGKPVTLSCSQTLNHNVMYWYQQKSSQAPKLLFHYYDKDFNNEADTPDNFQSRRPNTSFCFLDIRSPGLGDTAMYLCATSIDINSNQPQHFGDGTRLSIL.

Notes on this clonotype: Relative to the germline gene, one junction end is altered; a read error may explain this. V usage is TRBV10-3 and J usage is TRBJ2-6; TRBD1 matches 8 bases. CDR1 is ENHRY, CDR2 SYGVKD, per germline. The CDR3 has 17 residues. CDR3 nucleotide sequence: TGTGCCATCAGTGAGGGGGACAGGACCTCTGGGGCCAACGTCCCGACTTTC. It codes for CAISEGDRTSGANVPTF.

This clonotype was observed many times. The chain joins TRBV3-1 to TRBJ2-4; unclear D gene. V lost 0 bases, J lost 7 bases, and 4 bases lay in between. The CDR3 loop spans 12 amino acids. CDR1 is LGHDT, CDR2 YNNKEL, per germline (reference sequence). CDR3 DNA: TGTGCCAGCAGCCAAGATACGAACATTCAGTACTTC. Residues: CASSQDTNIQYF.

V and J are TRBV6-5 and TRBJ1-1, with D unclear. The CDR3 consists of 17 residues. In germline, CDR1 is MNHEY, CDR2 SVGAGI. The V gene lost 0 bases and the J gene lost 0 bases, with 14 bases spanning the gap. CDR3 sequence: CASSYSYSRTLNTEAFF. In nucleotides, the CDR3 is TGTGCCAGCAGTTACTCTTATTCCCGGACCCTGAACACTGAAGCTTTCTTT.